Shown below are 17 T cell receptor beta chains from a single sample sequenced in a study of blood T cell repertoires in COVID-19. Sequenced by immunoSEQ multiplex PCR; TCRdb stores in-frame clones only, minus some. The table has around 19,000 clones, approximately 86% seen once. Material for sequencing was peripheral blood. All receptors come from a human donor in a cohort sampled during active COVID-19.

This chain links TRBV5-1 with TRBJ2-4; TRBD2 agrees at 12 bases. The CDR3 covers 16 residues. Germline V lookup: CDR1 SGHRS, CDR2 YFSETQ. Unmatched junction bases numbered 8, after V lost 4 bases and J lost 6 bases. The CDR3 region is CASSARLAGVLNIQYF. The CDR3 nucleotides are TGCGCCAGCAGCGCCAGACTAGCGGGAGTCCTAAACATTCAGTACTTC.

The V and J genes are TRBV28 and TRBJ1-1, with 9 nucleotides matching TRBD1. The germline V gene has CDR1 MDHEN and CDR2 SYDVKM. V was clipped by 6 bases and J by 11 bases; unmatched bases: 10. The CDR3 runs to 13 residues. CDR3 region: CASRGGQGRSAFF. DNA of the CDR3: TGTGCCAGCAGGGGAGGACAGGGGCGCTCTGCTTTCTTT.

This clone came up once. The chain combines TRBV2 with TRBJ2-3; 8 nucleotides align to TRBD1. J lost 0 bases, V lost 5 bases, and 4 bases had no gene match. The CDR3 spans 15 residues. CDR1 and CDR2 (germline): SNHLY, FYNNEI. The CDR3 region has the DNA TGTGCCAGCAGTCTAGACAGGGGAAGCACAGATACGCAGTATTTT. It translates to CASSLDRGSTDTQYF.

The chain uses TRBV9 and TRBJ2-6; 7 bases are a match to TRBD2. The CDR3 sequence is 15 residues long. In germline, CDR1 is SGDLS, CDR2 YYNGEE. The V segment lost 6 bases and the J segment 0 bases; nucleotides outside the gene matches: 3. The CDR3 DNA follows: TGTGCCAGCACCCGGGGGGACTCTGGGGCCAACGTCCTGACTTTC. It specifies CASTRGDSGANVLTF.

This chain uses TRBV28 with TRBJ1-3; 7 bases fit TRBD1. The length of the CDR3 is 15 residues. Germline values: CDR1 MDHEN, CDR2 SYDVKM. Unmatched junction bases numbered 6, after V lost 7 bases and J lost 0 bases. CDR3 in DNA: TGTGCCAGCACCGGGACAGCGTTCTCTGGAAACACCATATATTTT. This sequence encodes CASTGTAFSGNTIYF.

The rearrangement joins TRBV14 to TRBJ1-2; D possibly corresponds to TRBD1 (5 bases). Between the trimmed V and J ends, which lost 2 bases and 8 bases, there was a span of 21 bases. Germline V lookup: CDR1 SGHDN, CDR2 FVKESK. This CDR3 is built from 16 residues. This CDR3 reads CASSQQEGIGGDGYTF. DNA of the CDR3: TGTGCCAGCAGCCAACAAGAGGGCATCGGAGGGGACGGCTACACCTTC. The full variable domain, rest sourced from reference TRBV14 and TRBJ1-2, is EAGVTQFPSHSVIEKGQTVTLRCDPISGHDNLYWYRRVMGKEIKFLLHFVKESKQDESGMPNNRFLAERTGGTYSTLKVQPAELEDSGVYFCASSQQEGIGGDGYTFGSGTRLTVV.

DNA for the CDR3: TGTGCCAGCAGCCCCGTGAGCGGGGGAAACATTCAGTACTTC. Encoded protein: CASSPVSGGNIQYF. This chain links TRBV11-1 with TRBJ2-4; 8 bases are a match to TRBD2. The germline CDR1 and CDR2 sequences are SGHAT and FQDESV (reference sequence). CDR3 length equals 14 residues. V shed 5 bases and J 6 bases; nucleotides not matched to a gene: 6.

This chain uses TRBV6-2 or TRBV6-3 with TRBJ2-7; TRBD1 aligns across 7 bases. Trimming removed 0 bases from V and 13 bases from J; junction bases left unmatched: 3. Germline CDR1 is MNHEY and CDR2 is SVGEGT. The CDR3 is 11 amino acids. The CDR3 DNA follows: TGTGCCAGCAGTTACTCGGGACAGACCTACTTC. Its protein product is CASSYSGQTYF.

The chain couples TRBV7-8 to TRBJ1-4; no definite D call. The length of the CDR3 is 11 residues. The germline CDR1 and CDR2 sequences are SGHVS and FQNEAQ. V lost 5 bases to trimming and J lost 8 bases, with 6 bases between them. The CDR3 here is CASSTGEKLFF. In nucleotides, the CDR3 is TGTGCCAGCAGCACGGGGGAAAAACTGTTTTTT.

The V and J genes are TRBV11-2 and TRBJ2-1; 8 bases align to TRBD2. There are 14 residues in the CDR3. V trimming: 3 bases; J trimming: 7 bases; junction bases outside the gene matches: 5. The germline V gene has CDR1 SGHAT and CDR2 FQNNGV. The CDR3 DNA follows: TGTGCCAGCAGCTTTCTAGCGGGCCAGAATGAGCAGTTCTTC. Its translation: CASSFLAGQNEQFF.

This chain links TRBV24-1 with TRBJ2-5; TRBD1 agrees at 12 bases. The CDR3 runs 15 residues. Per germline, CDR1 KGHDR and CDR2 SFDVKD. Germline trimming cut 5 bases from V and 7 bases from J; bases unmatched to any gene: 7. The CDR3, as DNA: TGTGCCACCAGTGCTGGGACAGGGGGCAAGTCGACCCAGTACTTC. Protein sequence: CATSAGTGGKSTQYF.

The chain recombines TRBV7-2 with TRBJ2-1; 13 bases agree with TRBD2. After removal of 6 bases from V and 3 bases from J, the junction contained 2 bases not matched to a gene. In germline, CDR1 is SGHTA, CDR2 FQGNSA. The CDR3 loop spans 15 amino acids. The CDR3 nucleotides read TGTGCCAGCAGGGGGACTAGCGGGAACTACAATGAGCAGTTCTTC. Translating gives CASRGTSGNYNEQFF. The entire variable domain, with the rest obtained from reference TRBV7-2 and TRBJ2-1, is as follows: GAGVSQSPSNKVTEKGKDVELRCDPISGHTALYWYRQSLGQGLEFLIYFQGNSAPDKSGLPSDRFSAERTGGSVSTLTIQRTQQEDSAVYLCASRGTSGNYNEQFFGPGTRLTVL.

V usage is TRBV19 and J usage is TRBJ2-7, with 8 nucleotides matching TRBD1. The CDR3 runs to 15 residues. Looked up from germline, CDR1 is LNHDA and CDR2 is SQIVND (reference sequence). V gave up 4 bases and J gave up 6 bases; unmatched junction bases: 11. The CDR3 reads CASSTTGTGLSEQYF. CDR3 bases: TGTGCCAGTAGTACCACCGGGACAGGCCTTTCCGAGCAGTACTTC.

This clone was seen only once. This chain links TRBV6-6 with TRBJ1-1; 11 bases align to TRBD1. The CDR3 length is 15 residues. Germline V CDR1 and CDR2: MNHNY, SVGAGI (reference sequence). The J segment lost 4 bases and the V segment lost 4 bases, leaving 5 bases of the junction unmatched. In nucleotides, the CDR3 is TGTGCCAGCAGTTCCGGGACAGGGGGTCTCACTGAAGCTTTCTTT. This encodes CASSSGTGGLTEAFF.

This chain links TRBV10-2 with TRBJ1-2, with D unclear. Germline V lookup: CDR1 WSHSY, CDR2 SAAADI. V was cut by 3 bases and J by 0 bases, with 14 bases left in between. This CDR3 has 16 amino acids. The CDR3 DNA reads TGCGCCAGCAGTGATGGTCCTACACAGACTAACTATGGCTACACCTTC. Its translation: CASSDGPTQTNYGYTF.

V gene TRBV11-2 combines with J gene TRBJ2-5; D is uncertain. This CDR3 region has 13 residues. Trimming took off 5 bases at V and 1 base at J, with 8 bases between the two ends. Germline V gene lookup returns CDR1 SGHAT and CDR2 FQNNGV. CDR3 nucleotide sequence: TGTGCCAGCAGCCCCGACTTCCAAGAGACCCAGTACTTC. This codes for CASSPDFQETQYF. Using reference TRBV11-2 and TRBJ2-5 for the parts outside the CDR3, the full variable domain is EAGVAQSPRYKIIEKRQSVAFWCNPISGHATLYWYQQILGQGPKLLIQFQNNGVVDDSQLPKDRFSAERLKGVDSTLKIQPAKLEDSAVYLCASSPDFQETQYFGPGTRLLVL.

This clone has a handful of counts. The genes are TRBV4-1 and TRBJ1-2; D not certain. Germline loops: CDR1 MGHRA, CDR2 YSYEKL. There are 15 residues in the CDR3. Trimming took 4 bases from V and 2 from J, leaving 14 bases between them. CDR3 nucleotide sequence: TGCGCCAGCAGCCTAATACCGACTGTGAACTATGGCTACACCTTC. Translation gives CASSLIPTVNYGYTF.